One sample yielded the 8 T cell receptor beta chains listed below, sequenced in a study of blood T cell repertoires in COVID-19. The data were produced by immunoSEQ multiplex PCR, yet TCRdb's version contains in-frame clones alone and is incomplete. The sample has tens of thousands of clones; about 85% are singletons. The material sequenced was peripheral blood. These receptors all come from an elderly woman with acute or convalescent COVID-19.

The CDR3 DNA reads as TGTGCCAGCAGCTTGATGGACAGGGGGCACTATGGCTACACCTTC. Encoded protein: CASSLMDRGHYGYTF. J is TRBJ1-2 and V is TRBV5-6, with 11 bases that match TRBD1. J gave up 3 bases and V 1 base, and 2 bases lay outside the gene matches. This CDR3 region has 15 residues. Germline-derived CDR1 and CDR2 are SGHDT and YYEEEE.

CDR3 in DNA: TGTGCCAGCAGCAGAACTCAGAACACTGAAGCTTTCTTT. Translation gives CASSRTQNTEAFF. The V call is TRBV9, the J call TRBJ1-1; D remains ambiguous. The CDR3 totals 13 residues. Germline V CDR1 and CDR2: SGDLS, YYNGEE. The V gene lost 4 bases and the J gene lost 1 base, with 8 bases spanning the gap.

The chain's CDR3 is CASSSPIERGQPQHF. CDR3 nucleotide sequence: TGTGCCAGCAGCTCCCCTATAGAAAGAGGGCAGCCCCAGCATTTT. The V and J genes are TRBV7-2 and TRBJ1-5; no firm D call. Per the germline V gene, CDR1 is SGHTA and CDR2 is FQGNSA. The V and J ends lost 4 bases and 7 bases respectively, with 17 bases between them. CDR3 length: 15 residues. The complete variable domain, with remaining parts taken from reference TRBV7-2 and TRBJ1-5, reads GAGVSQSPSNKVTEKGKDVELRCDPISGHTALYWYRQSLGQGLEFLIYFQGNSAPDKSGLPSDRFSAERTGGSVSTLTIQRTQQEDSAVYLCASSSPIERGQPQHFGDGTRLSIL.

A remark on this clone: The same CDR3 is also encoded by other DNA sequences in this sample. The CDR3 sequence is CASSEAGGGYGYTF. The CDR3 DNA reads as TGTGCCAGCAGTGAAGCGGGGGGAGGGTATGGCTACACCTTC. The chain has TRBV6-1 and TRBJ1-2; TRBD1 is a possible D gene (5 bases). Trimming pared 0 bases from V and 5 bases from J, leaving 10 bases between. Germline-derived CDR1 and CDR2 are MNHNS and SASEGT. The CDR3 is 14 amino acids.

The chain carries TRBV5-5 and TRBJ2-1, with 10 bases matching TRBD2. CDR1 SGHKS and CDR2 YYEKEE come from the germline V gene (reference sequence). V lost 3 bases to trimming and J lost 5 bases; unmatched junction nucleotides: 5. The CDR3 contains 15 residues. CDR3 DNA: TGTGCCAGCAGCTCTATCAGCGGGAGGGACAATGAGCAGTTCTTC. Translating it yields CASSSISGRDNEQFF.

This sequence joins TRBV11-2 and TRBJ2-5; perhaps TRBD2 as D (7 bases). This CDR3 has 18 amino acids. Trimming removed 0 bases at V and 4 bases at J, with 21 bases between. CDR1 and CDR2 from the germline V gene are SGHAT and FQNNGV. In DNA, the CDR3 is TGTGCCAGCAGCTTAGATCCGGGTCTGGGAGGGGGAGGAGAGACCCAGTACTTC. Protein sequence: CASSLDPGLGGGGETQYF.

This rearrangement joins TRBV19 to TRBJ2-1, with 8 bases lining up with TRBD2. The CDR3 length is 15 residues. J lost 7 bases, V lost 6 bases, and 11 bases had no gene match. CDR1 LNHDA and CDR2 SQIVND come from the germline V gene (reference sequence). CDR3 amino acids: CASRGGLAVGNEQFF. The CDR3 coding sequence is TGTGCCAGTAGGGGCGGACTAGCCGTAGGGAATGAGCAGTTCTTC.

The V gene is TRBV4-1, the J gene TRBJ2-7, with 10 positions matching TRBD2. V gave up 0 bases and J gave up 4 bases; unmatched junction bases: 9. The CDR3 has 17 residues. Looked up from germline, CDR1 is MGHRA and CDR2 is YSYEKL. The CDR3 region is CASSQDLLAGAQYEQYF. DNA for the CDR3: TGCGCCAGCAGCCAAGATCTGCTAGCGGGGGCCCAATACGAGCAGTACTTC.